This is a list of T cell receptor beta chains from one sample in a study of blood T cell repertoires in COVID-19. Profiling relied on immunoSEQ multiplex PCR, and the TCRdb table lists in-frame clones only, not all of them. The table lists some 180,000 clones, about 81% of them singletons. The sequencing sample was made of peripheral blood. Receptors were obtained from a woman aged 55-70 years with COVID-19, enrolled during active disease. Each CDR3 is given with its conserved first and last residue. D genes are given only for firm matches. For some rows the clone size is stated as once, few or many, or as a class when expanded; others skip it.

V: TRBV10-3
size: -
D: TRBD2
J: TRBJ2-5
DNA: TGTGCCACAAACCTACTAGCGGGGGGGGACGACCAAGAGACCCAGTACTTC
CDR3: CATNLLAGGDDQETQYF

V: TRBV5-6
size: -
D: TRBD1
J: TRBJ2-5
DNA: TGTGCCAGCAGCTTAAGGACAGGGGGTCCCGTCAGGGAGACCCAGTACTTC
CDR3: CASSLRTGGPVRETQYF

V: TRBV19
size: -
D: -
J: TRBJ1-2
DNA: TGTGCCAGTAGACCCACCTCCCAGGGTGTCCATGGCTACACCTTC
CDR3: CASRPTSQGVHGYTF

V: TRBV20-1
size: -
D: -
J: TRBJ2-7
DNA: TGCAGTGCTAGTTCAGCGGGCGGGTCCTACGAGCAGTACTTC
CDR3: CSASSAGGSYEQYF

V: TRBV14
size: -
D: TRBD1
J: TRBJ1-2
DNA: TGTGCCAGCAGCCAGGGACAGGGTAACTATGGCTACACCTTC
CDR3: CASSQGQGNYGYTF

V: TRBV7-9
size: -
D: -
J: TRBJ1-1
DNA: TGTGCCAGCAGCTTAGGGTCGGGGACTGAAGCTTTCTTT
CDR3: CASSLGSGTEAFF

V: TRBV10-3
size: once
D: -
J: TRBJ2-6
DNA: TGTGCCATCAGTGAGTCGGCGGGCTCTGGGGCCAACGTCCTGACTTTC
CDR3: CAISESAGSGANVLTF

V: TRBV11-2
size: few
D: TRBD1
J: TRBJ2-5
DNA: TGTGCCAGCAGCTTCTCGTTCTCCCCGGGGACAGGGGATTTGGAGACCCAGTACTTC
CDR3: CASSFSFSPGTGDLETQYF

V: TRBV10-2
size: -
D: -
J: TRBJ2-2
DNA: TGCGCCAGCAGTGATGAAACATTACCCGGGGAGCTGTTTTTT
CDR3: CASSDETLPGELFF

V: TRBV5-1
size: -
D: TRBD1
J: TRBJ1-5
DNA: TGCGCCAGCAGCGTCGACAGGGGAAAGAATCAGCCCCAGCATTTT
CDR3: CASSVDRGKNQPQHF

V: TRBV28
size: -
D: -
J: TRBJ2-1
DNA: TGTGCCACCGTTGGACTCTCCTACAATGAGCAGTTCTTC
CDR3: CATVGLSYNEQFF

V: TRBV9
size: few
D: -
J: TRBJ2-2
DNA: TGTGCCAGCAGCGTCTACGCCGGCCATCCGGGGTTGAGAACCGGGGAGCTGTTTTTT
CDR3: CASSVYAGHPGLRTGELFF

V: TRBV7-2
size: -
D: -
J: TRBJ2-3
DNA: TGTGCCAGCAGCTTAGCAACAAGCGTCACAGATACGCAGTATTTT
CDR3: CASSLATSVTDTQYF

V: TRBV11-2
size: -
D: TRBD1
J: TRBJ2-2
DNA: TGTGCCAGCAGCCTCCAACCTACAGGGGTCGGGGAGCTGTTTTTT
CDR3: CASSLQPTGVGELFF

V: TRBV19
size: once
D: TRBD1
J: TRBJ1-6
DNA: TGTGCCAGTAGTGCCCACAGGGGGCAGAATTCACCCCTCCACTTT
CDR3: CASSAHRGQNSPLHF

V: TRBV7-9
size: -
D: TRBD2
J: TRBJ2-2
DNA: TGTGCCAGCAGCTTTTTAGCGGGCGGGGAGCTGTTTTTT
CDR3: CASSFLAGGELFF

V: TRBV27
size: -
D: TRBD2
J: TRBJ2-1
DNA: TGTGCCAGCAGTTTATCGGGGGGGAGAGGGTACAATGAGCAGTTCTTC
CDR3: CASSLSGGRGYNEQFF

V: TRBV4-1
size: -
D: -
J: TRBJ1-6
DNA: TGCGCCAGCAGCCAGGCTACAGGGCAAAATTCACCCCTCCACTTT
CDR3: CASSQATGQNSPLHF

V: TRBV7-8
size: -
D: TRBD1
J: TRBJ1-5
DNA: TGTGCCAGCAGCTTAGTGGGGGGACAGGATAGCAATCAGCCCCAGCATTTT
CDR3: CASSLVGGQDSNQPQHF

V: TRBV19
size: -
D: -
J: TRBJ1-1
DNA: TGTGCCAGTAGTATAATGGGCTATCTGAACACTGAAGCTTTCTTT
CDR3: CASSIMGYLNTEAFF

V: TRBV28
size: -
D: TRBD1
J: TRBJ2-6
DNA: TGTGCCAGCAGTCTGCGGACAGGGGGGGGTTCTGGGGCCAACGTCCTGACTTTC
CDR3: CASSLRTGGGSGANVLTF

V: TRBV19
size: -
D: -
J: TRBJ1-2
DNA: TGTGCCAGTAGTATCAAGGGGATAGCTAACTATGGCTACACCTTC
CDR3: CASSIKGIANYGYTF

V: TRBV15
size: -
D: -
J: TRBJ1-4
DNA: TGTGCCACCAGCAGAGATCGCAACAGGAGTGAAAAACTGTTTTTT
CDR3: CATSRDRNRSEKLFF

V: TRBV5-4
size: -
D: -
J: TRBJ1-4
DNA: TGTGCCAGCAGCTCTGACAGGTCGAGTGAAAAACTGTTTTTT
CDR3: CASSSDRSSEKLFF